This note documents a single T cell receptor beta chain sequence. Original handling: Reference gene primer amplification gave nucleated cell count estimates. TCRdb keeps only in-frame clones here, not all; method: immunoSEQ multiplex PCR. V and J calls and clone size are given by that table; D and trimming were obtained from the DNA. The table has around 200,000 clones, 88% seen once. These data come from a study of blood T cell repertoires in COVID-19. Overall study: Samples came from the United States, Italy and Spain, spanning acute and convalescent COVID-19.

V was shortened by 2 bases and J by 5 bases, with 13 bases between the two germline ends. This CDR3 is built from 15 residues. Material: peripheral blood. The V call is TRBV23-1, the J call TRBJ1-5; TRBD1 is a possible D gene (6 bases). TRBV23-1 is given ORF status, its function remaining uncertain. The source of this sequence is a man between 18 and 35 years old with active or convalescent COVID-19. The DNA of the CDR3 is TGCGCCAGCAGTCAAGATCACGACAGGCATCAGCCCCAGCATTTT. This codes for CASSQDHDRHQPQHF.